Detailed here is one TCR beta chain. The germline V gene encodes CDR1 SGHRS and CDR2 YFSETQ. The trim removed 2 bases at V and 2 bases at J, leaving 10 bases unmatched. The CDR3 extends over 17 amino acids. Measured with immunoSEQ multiplex PCR; TCRdb has only the in-frame clones, and not every one. The profile shows about 2.1 million clones, approximately 92% of them singletons. This sample was taken from a study of shared clonotypes between healthy human individuals. The overall study: The study enrolled a couple of women and a few men aged 18 to 49.

Naive CD8 cells, CD45RO-negative and positively selected for CCR7, excluded terminally differentiated effector memory CD45RA+ cells. The chain links TRBV5-1 to TRBJ2-1, with 7 bases fitting TRBD2. The sequence was collected from a man younger than 30 in good health. Some clones in this sample may be carry-over from other donors' samples. Material for sequencing was naive CD8+ T cells from PBMCs. The CDR3 here is CASSFSSGLAAYNEQFF. In nucleotides, the CDR3 is TGCGCCAGCAGCTTTTCGTCGGGGCTAGCGGCCTACAATGAGCAGTTCTTC.